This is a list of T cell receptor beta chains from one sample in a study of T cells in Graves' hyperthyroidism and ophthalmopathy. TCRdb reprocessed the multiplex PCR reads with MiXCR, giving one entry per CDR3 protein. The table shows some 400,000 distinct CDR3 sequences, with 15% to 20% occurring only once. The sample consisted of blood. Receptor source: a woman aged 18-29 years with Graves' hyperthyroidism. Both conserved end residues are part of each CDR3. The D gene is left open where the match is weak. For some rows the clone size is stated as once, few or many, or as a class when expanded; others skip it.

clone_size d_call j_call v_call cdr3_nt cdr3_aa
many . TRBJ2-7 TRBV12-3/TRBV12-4 TGTGCCAGCAGTTTAAATCCTCTGGAGCAGTACTTC CASSLNPLEQYF
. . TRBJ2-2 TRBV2 TGTGCCAGCAGTGGAGCGCTAGCCTACGGGGAGCTGTTTTTT CASSGALAYGELFF
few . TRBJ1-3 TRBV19 TGTGCCAGTAGGAGAGACGGATTTATATACTCTGGAAACACCATATATTTT CASRRDGFIYSGNTIYF
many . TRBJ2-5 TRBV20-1 TGCAGTGCCGTAGCGGTTCAAGAGACCCAGTACTTC CSAVAVQETQYF
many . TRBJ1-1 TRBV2 TGTGCCAGCGGAGCCGAAGCTTTCTTT CASGAEAFF
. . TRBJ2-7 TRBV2 TGTGCCACGCTCCCGACAGGCAGTTACGAGCAGTACTTC CATLPTGSYEQYF
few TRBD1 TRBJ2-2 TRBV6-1 TGTGCCAGCATGAGGAGGACAGGGGGTAACACCGGGGAGCTGTTTTTT CASMRRTGGNTGELFF
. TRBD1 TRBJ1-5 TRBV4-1 TGCGCCAGCAGCCAAGCGAGGGGGCGCCAGCATTTT CASSQARGRQHF
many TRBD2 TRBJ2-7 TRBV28 TGTGCCAGCAGCGAAGCGGGGACGGCTTCCTACGAGCAGTACTTC CASSEAGTASYEQYF
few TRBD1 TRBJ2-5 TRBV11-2 TGTGCCAGCAGCCTTGGACAGGTGGGGGAGACCCAGTACTTC CASSLGQVGETQYF
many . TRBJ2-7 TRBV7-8 TGTGCCAGCAGCTCAACAACATACTACGAGCAGTACTTC CASSSTTYYEQYF
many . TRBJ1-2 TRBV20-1 TGCAGTGCTAGACCACAGGTGAAGGCCTATGGCTACACCTTC CSARPQVKAYGYTF
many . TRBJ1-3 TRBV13 TGTGCCAGCAATCAAGGGGGGGCTTGGTCTGGAAACACCATATATTTT CASNQGGAWSGNTIYF
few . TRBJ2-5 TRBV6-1 TGTGCCAGCAGTGAATCCCAAGGGGAAGAGACCCAGTACTTC CASSESQGEETQYF
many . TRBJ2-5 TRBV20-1 TGCAGTGCTCTCCTGCCCGTTAGCACCCAAGAGACCCAGTACTTC CSALLPVSTQETQYF
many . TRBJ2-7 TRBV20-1 TGCAGTGCTAGACGGGACTTCTACGAGCAGTACTTC CSARRDFYEQYF
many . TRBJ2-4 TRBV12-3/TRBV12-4 TGTGCCAGCAGTTTCCGGCTAGCCATTCAGTACTTC CASSFRLAIQYF
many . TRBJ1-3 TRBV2 TGTGCCAGAAGCTCTGGAAACACCATATATTTT CARSSGNTIYF
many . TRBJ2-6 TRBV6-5 TGTGCCAGCAGTTACTACAGGGCCTCTGGGGCCAACGTCCTGACTTTC CASSYYRASGANVLTF
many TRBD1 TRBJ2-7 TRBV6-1 TGTGCCAGCAGTCCCCGGGACAGGCGGGTCGAGCAGTACTTC CASSPRDRRVEQYF
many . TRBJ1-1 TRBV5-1 TGCGCCAGCAGCGGACACCGGGCAGGTACTGAAGCTTTCTTT CASSGHRAGTEAFF
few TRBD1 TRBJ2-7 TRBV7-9 TGTGCCAGCAGCACAGGGGGAATTGACGAGCAGTACTTC CASSTGGIDEQYF
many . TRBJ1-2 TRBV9 TGTGCCAGCAGCGCTTACAGGGAAAACTATGGCTACACCTTC CASSAYRENYGYTF
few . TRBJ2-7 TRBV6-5 TGTGCCAGCAGTTACTCGAGTCAGTCCTACGAGCAGTACTTC CASSYSSQSYEQYF
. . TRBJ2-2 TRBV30 TGTGCCTGGTTTAGGGGATCCGGGGAGCTGCTTTTT CAWFRGSGELLF
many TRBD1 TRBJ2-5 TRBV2 TGTGCCAGCAGGGCGACAGGGGTCGAAGAGACCCAGTACTTC CASRATGVEETQYF
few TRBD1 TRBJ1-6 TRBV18 TGTGCCAGCTCACCGGCCGCCGAGACAGGGGGATTGAGCCGCAATTCACCCCTCCACTTT CASSPAAETGGLSRNSPLHF
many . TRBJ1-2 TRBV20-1 TGCAGTGCTAGAGGGGCAGGGCGGACCTATGGCTACACCTTC CSARGAGRTYGYTF
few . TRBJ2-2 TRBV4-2 TGTGCCAGCAGCGGTCACTGGGGCGAAACCGGGGAGCTGTTTTTT CASSGHWGETGELFF
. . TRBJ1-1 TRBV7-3 TGTGCCAGCAGCTTAAGACCAAGAGACAGGAACACTGAAGCTTTCTTT CASSLRPRDRNTEAFF
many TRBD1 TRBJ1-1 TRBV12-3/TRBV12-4 TGTGCCAGCAGTTTGAACAGGGGCACTGAAGCTTTCTTT CASSLNRGTEAFF
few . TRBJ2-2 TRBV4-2 TGTGCCAGCAGCCCGAAACAAGGGGTAAACGCGAACACCGGGGAGCTGTTTTTT CASSPKQGVNANTGELFF
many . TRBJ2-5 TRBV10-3 TGTGCCATCAGCGTACAGGGAGGCGAGACCCAGTACTTC CAISVQGGETQYF
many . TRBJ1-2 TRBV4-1 TGCGCCAGCAGCCCGCTCGTCGGGGGAAGTTATGGCTACACCTTC CASSPLVGGSYGYTF
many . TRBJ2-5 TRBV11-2 TGTGCCAGCAGCCCCGGACTAATCCCCCCAGAGACCCAGTACTTC CASSPGLIPPETQYF
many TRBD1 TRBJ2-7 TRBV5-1 TGCGCCAGCAGCTTCAACAGGGGATCCGAGCAGTACTTC CASSFNRGSEQYF
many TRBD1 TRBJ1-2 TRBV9 TGTGCCAGCAGCGCCGGGGGACAGGGGGCTGCTGGCTACACCTTC CASSAGGQGAAGYTF
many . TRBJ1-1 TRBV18 TGTGCCAGCTCACCACAGGGGTCGCACACTGAAGCTTTCTTT CASSPQGSHTEAFF
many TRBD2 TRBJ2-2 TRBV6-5 TGTGCCAGCAGTTACTCGGGAGGTCTAGCGGGCGGGGAGCTGTTTTTT CASSYSGGLAGGELFF
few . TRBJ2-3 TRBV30 TGTGCCTGGAGTGTACTGGGACAACGCACAGATACGCAGTATTTT CAWSVLGQRTDTQYF
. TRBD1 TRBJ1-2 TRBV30 TGTGTCTGGGCTGGGACAGGCAACTTTAACTATGGCTACACCTTC CVWAGTGNFNYGYTF
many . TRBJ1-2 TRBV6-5 TGTGCCAGCAGTTACGATCCGCGAAACCACACCTTC CASSYDPRNHTF
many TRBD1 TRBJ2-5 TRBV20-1 TGCAGTGCTGACAGGGGGCGGGAGACCCAGTACTTC CSADRGRETQYF
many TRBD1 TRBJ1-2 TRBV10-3 TGTGCCATACACCGGGACAGCTACGACGCTAACTATGGCTACACCTTC CAIHRDSYDANYGYTF
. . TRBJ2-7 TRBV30 TGTGCCTGGAGCCCCCACAGGGCCTACGAGCAGTACTTC CAWSPHRAYEQYF